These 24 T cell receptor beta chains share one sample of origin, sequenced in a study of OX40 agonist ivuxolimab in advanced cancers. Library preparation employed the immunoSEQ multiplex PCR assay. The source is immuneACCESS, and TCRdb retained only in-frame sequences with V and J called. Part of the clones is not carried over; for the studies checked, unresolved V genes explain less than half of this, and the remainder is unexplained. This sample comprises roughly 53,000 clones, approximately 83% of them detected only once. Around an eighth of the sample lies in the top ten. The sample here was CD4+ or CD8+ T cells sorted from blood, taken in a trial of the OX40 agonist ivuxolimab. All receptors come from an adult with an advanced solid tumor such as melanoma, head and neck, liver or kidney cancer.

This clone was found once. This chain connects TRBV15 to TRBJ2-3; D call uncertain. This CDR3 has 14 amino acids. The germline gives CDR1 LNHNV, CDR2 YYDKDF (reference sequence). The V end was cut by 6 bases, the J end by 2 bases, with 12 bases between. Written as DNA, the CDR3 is TGTGCCACCAGTTCCTTAGCACTCACAGATACGCAGTATTTT. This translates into CATSSLALTDTQYF.

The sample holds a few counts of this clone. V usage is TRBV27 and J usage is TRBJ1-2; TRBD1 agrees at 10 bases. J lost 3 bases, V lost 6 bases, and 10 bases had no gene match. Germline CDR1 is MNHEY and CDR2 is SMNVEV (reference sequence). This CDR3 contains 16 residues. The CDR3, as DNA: TGTGCCAGCAGCCGGATCGGACAGGGGGGCGACTATGGCTACACCTTC. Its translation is CASSRIGQGGDYGYTF.

The CDR3 DNA is TGCAGCGTTGAGGGGGTCCAGGGTCTCGCGGAGCTGTTTTTT. Its translation: CSVEGVQGLAELFF. This sequence joins TRBV29-1 and TRBJ2-2, with D perhaps given as TRBD1 or TRBD2 (5 bases each). Deletions cut 3 bases from V and 10 bases from J, with 18 bases between. The CDR3 contains 14 residues. CDR1 SQVTM and CDR2 ANQGSEA come from the germline V gene.

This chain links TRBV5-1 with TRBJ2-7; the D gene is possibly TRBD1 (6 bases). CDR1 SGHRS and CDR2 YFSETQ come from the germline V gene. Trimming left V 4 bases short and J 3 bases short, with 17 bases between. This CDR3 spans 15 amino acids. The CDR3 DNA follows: TGCGCCAGCAGCCCCGGGACACTCAACGGCTACGAGCAGTACGTC. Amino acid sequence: CASSPGTLNGYEQYV.

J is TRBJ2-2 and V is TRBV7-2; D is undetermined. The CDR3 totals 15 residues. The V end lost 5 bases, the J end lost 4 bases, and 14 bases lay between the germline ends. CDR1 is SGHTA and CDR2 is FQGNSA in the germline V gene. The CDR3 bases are TGTGCCAGCAGCCAAGATAGGCACCCCACCGGGGAGCTGTTTTTT. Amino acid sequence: CASSQDRHPTGELFF.

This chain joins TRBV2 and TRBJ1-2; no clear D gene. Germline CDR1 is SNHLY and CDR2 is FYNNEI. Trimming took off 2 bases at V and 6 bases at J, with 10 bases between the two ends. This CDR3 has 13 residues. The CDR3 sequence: CASSEWSPDGYTF. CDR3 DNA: TGTGCCAGCAGTGAATGGAGCCCGGATGGCTACACCTTC.

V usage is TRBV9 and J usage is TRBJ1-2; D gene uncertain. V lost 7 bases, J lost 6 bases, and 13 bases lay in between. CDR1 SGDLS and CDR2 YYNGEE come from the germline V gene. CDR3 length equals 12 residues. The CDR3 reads CASQSKPNGYTF. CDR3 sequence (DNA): TGTGCCAGCCAGTCTAAGCCCAATGGCTACACCTTC. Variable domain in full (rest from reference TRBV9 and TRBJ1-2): DSGVTQTPKHLITATGQRVTLRCSPRSGDLSVYWYQQSLDQGLQFLIQYYNGEERAKGNILERFSAQQFPDLHSELNLSSLELGDSALYFCASQSKPNGYTFGSGTRLTVV.

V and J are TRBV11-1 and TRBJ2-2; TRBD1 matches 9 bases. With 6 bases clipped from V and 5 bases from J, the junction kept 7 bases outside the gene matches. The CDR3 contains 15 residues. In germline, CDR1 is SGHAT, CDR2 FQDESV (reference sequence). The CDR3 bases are TGTGCCAGCAGTTTCCCGGGACAGGGTACCGGGGAGCTGTTTTTT. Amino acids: CASSFPGQGTGELFF. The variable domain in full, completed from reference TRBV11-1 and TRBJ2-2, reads EAEVAQSPRYKITEKSQAVAFWCDPISGHATLYWYRQILGQGPELLVQFQDESVVDDSQLPKDRFSAERLKGVDSTLKIQPAELGDSAMYLCASSFPGQGTGELFFGEGSRLTVL.

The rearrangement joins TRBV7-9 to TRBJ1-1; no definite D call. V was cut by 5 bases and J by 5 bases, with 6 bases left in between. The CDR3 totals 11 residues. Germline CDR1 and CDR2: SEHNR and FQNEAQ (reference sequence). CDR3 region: CASSARTEAFF. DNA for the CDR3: TGTGCCAGCAGCGCGCGTACTGAAGCTTTCTTT.

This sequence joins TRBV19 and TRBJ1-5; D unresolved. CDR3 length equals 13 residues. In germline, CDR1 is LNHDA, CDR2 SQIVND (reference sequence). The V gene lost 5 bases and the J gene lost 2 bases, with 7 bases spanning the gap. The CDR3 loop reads CASSPKGNQPQHF. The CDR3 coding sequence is TGTGCCAGTAGTCCCAAGGGCAATCAGCCCCAGCATTTT.

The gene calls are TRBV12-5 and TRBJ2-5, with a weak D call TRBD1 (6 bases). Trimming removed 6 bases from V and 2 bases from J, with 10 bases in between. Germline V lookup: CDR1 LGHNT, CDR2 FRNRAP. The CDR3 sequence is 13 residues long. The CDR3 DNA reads TGTGCTAGTGGCCGGGACACTCAAGAGACCCAGTACTTC. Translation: CASGRDTQETQYF.

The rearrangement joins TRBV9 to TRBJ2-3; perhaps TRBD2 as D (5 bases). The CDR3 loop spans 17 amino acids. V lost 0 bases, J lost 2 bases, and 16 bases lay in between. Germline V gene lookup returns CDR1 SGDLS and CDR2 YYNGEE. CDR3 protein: CASSVGAGYQPTDTQYF. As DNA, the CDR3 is TGTGCCAGCAGCGTAGGTGCGGGCTACCAACCCACAGATACGCAGTATTTT.

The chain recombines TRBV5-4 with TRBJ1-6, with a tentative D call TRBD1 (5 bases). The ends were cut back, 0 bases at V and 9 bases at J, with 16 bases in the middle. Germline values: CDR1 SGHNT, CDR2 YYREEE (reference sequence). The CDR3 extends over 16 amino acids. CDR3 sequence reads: CASSLVSGTSGSPLHF. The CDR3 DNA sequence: TGTGCCAGCAGCTTGGTTTCAGGGACCTCGGGTTCACCCCTCCACTTT.

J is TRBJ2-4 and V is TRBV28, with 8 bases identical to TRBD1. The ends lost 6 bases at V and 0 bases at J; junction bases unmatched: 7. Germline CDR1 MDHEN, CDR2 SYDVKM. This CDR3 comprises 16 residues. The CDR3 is CASRDRGFEAKNIQYF. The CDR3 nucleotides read TGTGCCAGCAGAGACAGGGGATTCGAAGCCAAAAACATTCAGTACTTC.

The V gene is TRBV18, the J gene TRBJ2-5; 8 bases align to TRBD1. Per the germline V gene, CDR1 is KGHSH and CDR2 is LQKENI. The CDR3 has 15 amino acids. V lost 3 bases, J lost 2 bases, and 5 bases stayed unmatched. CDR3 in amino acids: CASSPLRTGQETQYF. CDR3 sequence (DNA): TGTGCCAGCTCACCTCTGCGGACAGGGCAAGAGACCCAGTACTTC.

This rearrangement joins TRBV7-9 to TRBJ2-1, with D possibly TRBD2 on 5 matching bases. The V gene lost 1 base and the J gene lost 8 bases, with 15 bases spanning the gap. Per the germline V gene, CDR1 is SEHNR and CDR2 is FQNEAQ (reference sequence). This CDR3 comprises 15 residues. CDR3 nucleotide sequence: TGTGCCAGCAGCTTAGAGGGAGAGGCTGGGCATGAGCAGTTCTTC. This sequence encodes CASSLEGEAGHEQFF.

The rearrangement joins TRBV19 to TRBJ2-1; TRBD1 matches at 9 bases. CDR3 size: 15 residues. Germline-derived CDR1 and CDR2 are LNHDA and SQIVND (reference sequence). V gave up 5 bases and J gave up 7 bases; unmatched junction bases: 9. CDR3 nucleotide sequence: TGTGCCAGTAGTTCCGCGGGACAGGGTAGGAATGAGCAGTTCTTC. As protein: CASSSAGQGRNEQFF.

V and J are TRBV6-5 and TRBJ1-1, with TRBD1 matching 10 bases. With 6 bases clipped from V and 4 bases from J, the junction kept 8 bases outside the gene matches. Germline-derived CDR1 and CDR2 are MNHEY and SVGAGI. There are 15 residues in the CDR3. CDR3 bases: TGTGCCAGCAGCCCCCCGGGACAGGGGAGCACTGAAGCTTTCTTT. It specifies CASSPPGQGSTEAFF.

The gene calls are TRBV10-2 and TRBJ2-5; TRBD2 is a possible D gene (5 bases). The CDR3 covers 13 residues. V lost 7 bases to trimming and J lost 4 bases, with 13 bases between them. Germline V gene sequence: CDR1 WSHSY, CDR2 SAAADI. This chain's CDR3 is CASTSYSGETQYF. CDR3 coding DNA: TGCGCCAGCACATCGTACAGCGGAGAGACCCAGTACTTC.

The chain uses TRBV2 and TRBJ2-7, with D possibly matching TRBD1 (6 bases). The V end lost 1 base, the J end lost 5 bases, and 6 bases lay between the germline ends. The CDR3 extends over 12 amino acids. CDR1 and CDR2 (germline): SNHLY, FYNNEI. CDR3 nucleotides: TGTGCCAGCAGTGAAGACAGGGACGAGCAGTACGTC. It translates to CASSEDRDEQYV.

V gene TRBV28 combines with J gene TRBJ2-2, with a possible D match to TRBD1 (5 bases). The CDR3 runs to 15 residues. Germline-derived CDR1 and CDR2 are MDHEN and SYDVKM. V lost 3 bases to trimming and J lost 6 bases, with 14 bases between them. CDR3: CASSFEGVNAGELFF. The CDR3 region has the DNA TGTGCCAGCAGTTTCGAAGGGGTTAACGCCGGGGAGCTGTTTTTT.

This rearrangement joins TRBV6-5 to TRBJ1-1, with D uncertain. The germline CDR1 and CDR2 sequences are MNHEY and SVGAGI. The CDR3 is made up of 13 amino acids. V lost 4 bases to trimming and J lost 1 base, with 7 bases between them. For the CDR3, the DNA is TGTGCCAGCAGTTTACAAGCGAACACTGAAGCTTTCTTT. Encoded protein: CASSLQANTEAFF.

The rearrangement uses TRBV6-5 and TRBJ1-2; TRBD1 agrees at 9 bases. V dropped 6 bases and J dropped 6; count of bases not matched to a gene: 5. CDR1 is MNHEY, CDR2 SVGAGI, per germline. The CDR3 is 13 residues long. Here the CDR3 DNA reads TGTGCCAGCAGCACAGGGGGCCGAGATGGCTACACCTTC. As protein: CASSTGGRDGYTF.

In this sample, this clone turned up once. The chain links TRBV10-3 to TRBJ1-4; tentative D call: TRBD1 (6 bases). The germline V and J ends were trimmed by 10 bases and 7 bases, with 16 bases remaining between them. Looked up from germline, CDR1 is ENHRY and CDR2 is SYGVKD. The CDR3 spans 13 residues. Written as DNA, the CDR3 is TGTGCCACCAATCAGGGGTCGAGTGAAAAACTGTTTTTT. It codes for CATNQGSSEKLFF.